The TCR beta chain under discussion was sequenced for a study of CD8 T cells in ankylosing spondylitis. The study, taken as a whole, reports: Prior literature has documented some motif variants in synovial fluid and blood from reactive arthritis.

At least ten counts were recorded for this clonotype. No antigen is known for it. There are 14 residues in the CDR3. CDR1 SGHTA and CDR2 FQGNSA come from the germline V gene. V dropped 11 bases and J dropped 3; count of bases not matched to a gene: 13. Researchers built TCR beta libraries using quantitative 5'-RACE with molecular barcodes. TCRdb re-called the 5' RACE reads with MiXCR, one entry per CDR3 protein. Found here are fewer than 80,000 distinct CDR3 sequences, roughly 5.2% of them singletons; the top ten hold 2.2%. This clonotype was sampled from a male donor with ankylosing spondylitis or in good health (not recorded which). V is TRBV7-2 and J is TRBJ2-7; 7 bases line up with TRBD2. Sequenced: blood, either unsorted or a sorted T cell fraction (not recorded which). The CDR3 DNA reads TGTGCCGTATCCTCCCGAGCGGGGATCTACGAGCAGTACTTC. Translation: CAVSSRAGIYEQYF.